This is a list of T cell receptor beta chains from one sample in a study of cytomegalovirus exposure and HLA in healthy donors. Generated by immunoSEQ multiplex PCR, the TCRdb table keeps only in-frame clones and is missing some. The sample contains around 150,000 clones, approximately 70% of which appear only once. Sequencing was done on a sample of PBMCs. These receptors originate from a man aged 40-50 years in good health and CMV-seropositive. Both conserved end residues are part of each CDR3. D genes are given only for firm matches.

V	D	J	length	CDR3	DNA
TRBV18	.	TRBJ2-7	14	CASSSNRASYEQYF	TGTGCCAGCTCATCCAACAGGGCCTCCTACGAGCAGTACTTC
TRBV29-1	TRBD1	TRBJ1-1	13	CSVDRDRTSEAFF	TGCAGCGTTGACCGGGACAGGACAAGTGAAGCTTTCTTT
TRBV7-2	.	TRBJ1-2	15	CASRPTWRENYGYTF	TGTGCCAGCAGGCCTACATGGAGAGAGAACTATGGCTACACCTTC
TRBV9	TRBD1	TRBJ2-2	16	CASSVETGGNTGELFF	TGTGCCAGCAGCGTAGAGACAGGGGGTAACACCGGGGAGCTGTTTTTT
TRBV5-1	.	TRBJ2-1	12	CASSGTYNEQFF	TGCGCCAGCAGCGGGACATACAATGAGCAGTTCTTC
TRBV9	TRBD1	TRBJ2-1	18	CASSVGNHDRGYYNEQFF	TGTGCCAGCAGCGTAGGGAACCATGACAGGGGCTACTACAATGAGCAGTTCTTC
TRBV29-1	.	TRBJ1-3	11	CSVGKGDTIYF	TGCAGCGTTGGGAAGGGAGACACCATATATTTT
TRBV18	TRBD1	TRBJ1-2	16	CASTDRGNSVNYGYTF	TGTGCCAGTACTGACAGGGGAAATTCGGTAAACTATGGCTACACCTTC
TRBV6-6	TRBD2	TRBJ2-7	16	CASSPLAGGLSYEQYF	TGTGCCAGCAGTCCCCTAGCGGGGGGCCTCTCCTACGAGCAGTACTTC
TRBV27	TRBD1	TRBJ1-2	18	CASSSRTGAFFQTGGYTF	TGTGCCAGCAGTTCTAGGACAGGGGCGTTCTTCCAGACTGGTGGCTACACCTTC